The 24 T cell receptor beta chains below were found in one sample sequenced in a study of blood T cells in healthy people across ages. PCR was performed a second time for roughly 6 to 12 cycles using a sample-barcoded 5' primer and a J-beta primer mix. TCRdb used MiXCR to reprocess the 5' RACE reads, holding one entry per CDR3 protein. This table has 550,000 to 700,000 distinct CDR3 sequences, 27% appearing once. Sequencing was done on a sample of blood. These receptors were collected from a woman aged 70-85 years in good health.

The chain links TRBV25-1 to TRBJ2-3; D call uncertain. The V and J ends lost 4 bases and 3 bases respectively, with 14 bases between them. Germline-derived CDR1 and CDR2 are MGHDK and SYGVNS. The CDR3 has 15 residues. CDR3 in amino acids: CASSAPLWDTDTQYF. For the CDR3, the DNA is TGTGCCAGCAGTGCCCCCCTGTGGGATACAGATACGCAGTATTTT. The full variable domain, completed using reference TRBV25-1 and TRBJ2-3, is EADIYQTPRYLVIGTGKKITLECSQTMGHDKMYWYQQDPGMELHLIHYSYGVNSTEKGDLSSESTVSRIRTEHFPLTLESARPSHTSQYLCASSAPLWDTDTQYFGPGTRLTVL.

The chain employs TRBV20-1 and TRBJ2-7; TRBD1 matches 7 bases. The V gene's germline CDR1 is DFQATT and CDR2 SNEGSKA (reference sequence). V trimming: 3 bases; J trimming: 2 bases; junction bases outside the gene matches: 7. This CDR3 has 14 amino acids. Here the CDR3 DNA reads TGCAGTGCTAGTAGGGGACAGAACGCCTACGAGCAGTACTTC. It translates to CSASRGQNAYEQYF.

Note on this clonotype: Likely a read error: the CDR3 ends without its conserved phenylalanine or tryptophan. J is TRBJ1-2 and V is TRBV2, with unresolved D. Germline V CDR1 and CDR2: SNHLY, FYNNEI. The CDR3 is 11 amino acids. V shed 11 bases and J shed 8 bases, with 15 bases lying between them. The CDR3 DNA follows: TGTGCCCGCCAGGAGTTGAAAGGCTACACCTCC. Encoded protein: CARQELKGYTS.

This chain connects TRBV10-3 to TRBJ1-1; D is uncertain. There are 13 residues in the CDR3. V shed 5 bases and J shed 2 bases, with 9 bases lying between them. Germline lookup yields CDR1 ENHRY and CDR2 SYGVKD. CDR3 residues: CAISKGVNTEAFF. Here the CDR3 DNA reads TGTGCCATCAGTAAGGGAGTCAACACTGAAGCTTTCTTT.

The chain couples TRBV6-2 or TRBV6-3 to TRBJ2-7, with 8 bases fitting TRBD1. Germline V lookup: CDR1 MNHEY, CDR2 SVGEGT. Germline trimming cut 2 bases from V and 1 base from J; bases unmatched to any gene: 13. The CDR3 is 18 residues long. The DNA of the CDR3 is TGTGCCAGCAGTTACCAACTCGTGACAGGGGTGAGGTCCTACGAGCAGTACTTC. Residues: CASSYQLVTGVRSYEQYF.

CDR3 protein: CATTRLAGSTYEQYF. The CDR3 nucleotides are TGTGCCACCACTCGACTAGCGGGTTCGACCTACGAGCAGTACTTC. This rearrangement joins TRBV5-4 to TRBJ2-7, with 10 bases aligning to TRBD2. The CDR3 consists of 15 residues. The V gene end was trimmed by 9 bases and the J gene end by 2 bases; junction bases not matched to a gene: 11. In germline, CDR1 is SGHNT, CDR2 YYREEE (reference sequence).

This clonotype has a handful of counts. The chain joins TRBV3-1 to TRBJ2-4, with D possibly being TRBD2 (6 bases). The CDR3 has 13 residues. The V gene lost 1 base and the J gene lost 8 bases, with 9 bases spanning the gap. Germline V gene data show CDR1 as LGHDT and CDR2 as YNNKEL (reference sequence). The CDR3, as DNA: TGTGCCAGCAGCCAAGCGGGGGAGCACATTCAGTACTTC. Its protein is CASSQAGEHIQYF.

V is TRBV4-1 and J is TRBJ2-5, with 7 bases lining up with TRBD2. Gene TRBJ2-1 matches the end of the DNA better, so the J call may be wrong. Germline CDR1 reads MGHRA; CDR2 reads YSYEKL. There are 15 residues in the CDR3. CDR3 sequence (DNA): TGCGCCAGCAGCCAAGAGGGGGGGTTACCAGGGGAGCAGTTCTTC. This gives the protein CASSQEGGLPGEQFF.

CDR3 residues: CASSPLSAAGSYNEQFF. Written as DNA, the CDR3 is TGTGCCAGCAGCCCTCTAAGCGCGGCGGGCTCCTACAATGAGCAGTTCTTC. V usage is TRBV21-1 and J usage is TRBJ2-1. TRBV21-1 is given as a pseudogene. This CDR3 has 17 amino acids.

This chain connects TRBV4-3 to TRBJ1-2, with D perhaps matching TRBD1 (5 bases). Looked up from germline, CDR1 is LGHNA and CDR2 is YSLEER. With 0 bases removed from V and 8 bases from J, the gap between germline ends came to 22 bases. There are 17 residues in the CDR3. The CDR3 sequence: CASSQDPLGGTTNGYTF. As DNA, the CDR3 is TGCGCCAGCAGCCAAGATCCCCTCGGTGGGACGACGAACGGCTACACCTTC.

This clonotype has just a few counts. V is TRBV20-1 and J is TRBJ1-6, with TRBD1 identical over 8 bases. Looked up from germline, CDR1 is DFQATT and CDR2 is SNEGSKA (reference sequence). The CDR3 totals 14 residues. With V trimmed by 6 bases and J by 8 bases, 9 bases remained unmatched. The DNA for the CDR3 is TGCAGTGCCCGCAGGGGGCGGCCAGATTCACCCCTCCACTTT. It codes for CSARRGRPDSPLHF.

V and J are TRBV25-1 and TRBJ2-7, with 8 bases that match TRBD1. CDR1 and CDR2 from the germline V gene are MGHDK and SYGVNS. Unmatched junction bases numbered 6, after V lost 4 bases and J lost 1 base. This CDR3 has 15 amino acids. Written as DNA, the CDR3 is TGTGCCAGCAGTGGTAAGGACAGGGCATCCTACGAGCAGTACTTC. This codes for CASSGKDRASYEQYF.

The V and J genes are TRBV3-1 and TRBJ2-3; D is unclear. The CDR3 is made up of 15 amino acids. Germline CDR1 LGHDT, CDR2 YNNKEL (reference sequence). V was trimmed by 3 bases and J by 0 bases, leaving 10 bases between them. This CDR3 reads CASSQNTLSTDTQYF. The CDR3 DNA follows: TGTGCCAGCAGCCAGAATACGCTGAGCACAGATACGCAGTATTTT.

This clonotype was seen more than once but under ten times. The rearrangement uses TRBV5-1 and TRBJ2-2; no firm D call. The V end was cut by 0 bases, the J end by 4 bases, with 10 bases between. The CDR3 runs to 15 residues. Germline CDR1 is SGHRS and CDR2 is YFSETQ. This chain's CDR3 is CASSLGVVRTGELFF. In nucleotides, the CDR3 is TGCGCCAGCAGCTTGGGGGTCGTACGCACCGGGGAGCTGTTTTTT.

The V and J genes are TRBV4-3 and TRBJ2-5; D ambiguous. Deletions cut 2 bases from V and 5 bases from J, with 9 bases between. Germline CDR1 is LGHNA and CDR2 is YSLEER. The CDR3 totals 13 residues. The CDR3 nucleotides read TGCGCCAGCAGCCAACCTCCCCACGAGACCCAGTACTTC. Protein product: CASSQPPHETQYF.

The CDR3 is CASSRALDRNTEAFF. CDR3 in DNA: TGCGCCAGCAGCCGGGCGTTGGACAGGAACACTGAAGCTTTCTTT. This rearrangement joins TRBV4-1 to TRBJ1-1; TRBD1 is a possible D gene (6 bases). Germline CDR1 MGHRA, CDR2 YSYEKL. This CDR3 spans 15 amino acids. V shed 4 bases and J shed 1 base, with 13 bases lying between them.

V usage is TRBV7-2 and J usage is TRBJ1-2, with D tentatively TRBD1 (5 bases). Trimming removed 0 bases from V and 8 bases from J, with 22 bases in between. The length of the CDR3 is 17 residues. CDR1 and CDR2 (germline): SGHTA, FQGNSA. As DNA, the CDR3 is TGTGCCAGCAGCTTAGCGGGAACCGGGACGGCCGTATCGGGCTACACCTTC. It specifies CASSLAGTGTAVSGYTF.

CDR3 residues: CASSLDRYVYSGDRENTEAFF. CDR3 DNA sequence: TGTGCCAGCAGCTTGGACCGTTATGTTTATTCGGGGGACAGAGAGAACACTGAAGCTTTCTTT. V usage is TRBV5-8 and J usage is TRBJ1-1; TRBD1 matches at 7 bases. Germline CDR1 SGHTS, CDR2 YDEGEE. This CDR3 is built from 21 residues. After removal of 0 bases from V and 1 base from J, the junction contained 21 bases not matched to a gene.

This clonotype has a single count. The rearrangement links TRBV9 to TRBJ1-1; D is perhaps TRBD1 (6 bases). This CDR3 comprises 17 residues. Trimming stripped 0 bases from V and 1 base from J, with 16 bases between. Germline V gene sequence: CDR1 SGDLS, CDR2 YYNGEE. CDR3 region: CASSVGDTSPQNTEAFF. For the CDR3, the DNA is TGTGCCAGCAGCGTAGGGGACACTTCCCCACAGAACACTGAAGCTTTCTTT.

This clonotype occurred many times. This chain joins TRBV12-3 or TRBV12-4 and TRBJ2-4; TRBD2 aligns across 9 bases. The CDR3 runs 19 residues. The junction had 15 bases not matched to a gene; V was cut back by 6 bases and J by 0 bases. The CDR3 coding sequence is TGTGCCAGCAGGAAAACCGGGACTAGCAGTTTCGGAGCCAAAAACATTCAGTACTTC. As protein: CASRKTGTSSFGAKNIQYF.

This chain joins TRBV7-2 and TRBJ2-4, with D perhaps given as TRBD1 or TRBD2 (6 bases each). With 5 bases removed from V and 7 bases from J, the gap between germline ends came to 21 bases. Germline lookup yields CDR1 SGHTA and CDR2 FQGNSA. This CDR3 has 16 amino acids. In nucleotides, the CDR3 is TGTGCCAGCAGCCCCTTATGGGGCGGGACACTGAACATTCAGTACTTC. It specifies CASSPLWGGTLNIQYF.

The V gene is TRBV20-1, the J gene TRBJ1-4; maybe TRBD1 (6 bases). V was pared by 2 bases and J by 3 bases, with 10 bases between. Germline lookup yields CDR1 DFQATT and CDR2 SNEGSKA (reference sequence). This CDR3 spans 14 amino acids. CDR3 coding DNA: TGCAGTGCTAGAAGGACAGAATCTAATGAAAAACTGTTTTTT. It yields the protein CSARRTESNEKLFF.

In regard to this clonotype: Germline and junction disagree at one end, which may indicate a read error. J is TRBJ2-6 and V is TRBV2; 8 bases align to TRBD1. Germline loops: CDR1 SNHLY, CDR2 FYNNEI. CDR3 length: 15 residues. The CDR3 nucleotides read TGTCCCAGTCGGACAGGGCTCTCTGGGGCCAACGTCCTGACTTTC. Translated: CPSRTGLSGANVLTF.

This chain links TRBV13 with TRBJ2-1; D perhaps matches TRBD1 (6 bases). CDR1 is PRHDT and CDR2 is FYEKMQ in the germline V gene (reference sequence). With 1 base removed from V and 9 bases from J, the gap between germline ends came to 16 bases. CDR3 size: 15 residues. CDR3 protein: CASSLDNRLGAEQFF. DNA of the CDR3: TGTGCCAGCAGCTTAGACAATAGGTTGGGGGCTGAGCAGTTCTTC.